This T cell receptor beta chain emerged from a study of response to subunit inactivated influenza vaccine. General study results and limits: There was a suggestion from the authors that each seasonal influenza vaccination recruits few new T cells.

Trimming took 6 bases from V and 5 from J; bases not matched to a gene: 11. Germline loops: CDR1 DFQATT, CDR2 SNEGSKA (reference sequence). CDR3 size: 15 residues. TCRdb fed the RT-PCR reads into MiXCR, producing one record per CDR3 protein. This table holds about 780,000 distinct CDR3 sequences, around a sixth found once. This clonotype was seen only a few times. Its antigen remains unknown. The source material was PBMCs from blood, sampled roughly 5 days after vaccination. This chain links TRBV20-1 with TRBJ2-5, with 11 positions matching TRBD2. This receptor was taken from a man aged 50 or older who received an inactivated influenza vaccine. CDR3 in amino acids: CSARGTSGSWETQYF. In nucleotides, the CDR3 is TGCAGTGCGCGGGGAACTAGCGGGAGTTGGGAGACCCAGTACTTC.